The 9 T cell receptor beta chains below come from one sample, sequenced in a study of CD8 T cells in ankylosing spondylitis. TCRdb recomputed calls from the 5' RACE reads with MiXCR, one row per CDR3 protein. The sample holds 200,000 to 250,000 distinct CDR3 sequences; roughly 25% are singletons and the top ten take approximately 6.6%. Sample: blood, either unsorted or a sorted T cell fraction (not recorded which). These receptors were taken from a male donor with ankylosing spondylitis or in good health (not recorded which).

This clonotype was observed many times. The chain carries TRBV25-1 and TRBJ2-2; D is possibly TRBD1 (6 bases). V lost 3 bases to trimming and J lost 5 bases, with 13 bases between them. The CDR3 length is 15 residues. Germline V gene sequence: CDR1 MGHDK, CDR2 SYGVNS. The chain's CDR3 is CASSDQGLSTGELFF. CDR3 in DNA: TGTGCCAGCAGTGATCAGGGGCTATCGACCGGGGAGCTGTTTTTT.

J is TRBJ2-7 and V is TRBV10-3; no definite D call. Germline V CDR1 and CDR2: ENHRY, SYGVKD. Trimming shortened V by 2 bases and J by 7 bases, and 6 bases separated the two germline ends. CDR3 length: 11 residues. The CDR3 is CAISETAEQYF. In DNA form, the CDR3 reads TGTGCCATCAGTGAGACTGCTGAGCAGTACTTC.

The chain employs TRBV20-1 and TRBJ2-1; no reliable D call. Germline CDR1 and CDR2: DFQATT and SNEGSKA (reference sequence). Deletions cut 0 bases from V and 0 bases from J, with 15 bases between. CDR3 length: 17 amino acids. CDR3 DNA: TGCAGTGCTAGAGATCGCGAGCCCCTGAGCTCCTACAATGAGCAGTTCTTC. It codes for CSARDREPLSSYNEQFF.

This clonotype was picked up many times. The CDR3 loop reads CSVNTGTGGYEQYF. The CDR3 DNA is TGCAGCGTTAACACCGGGACAGGCGGCTACGAGCAGTACTTC. The chain couples TRBV29-1 to TRBJ2-7; 8 nucleotides match TRBD1. Per the germline V gene, CDR1 is SQVTM and CDR2 is ANQGSEA. V lost 5 bases, J lost 3 bases, and 9 bases stayed unmatched. The CDR3 is made up of 14 amino acids.

This clonotype was counted at least ten times. V is TRBV5-1 and J is TRBJ1-2; 7 bases align to TRBD1. This CDR3 contains 14 residues. V was pared by 5 bases and J by 2 bases, with 6 bases of the junction left unmatched. Germline V lookup: CDR1 SGHRS, CDR2 YFSETQ. CDR3 residues: CASSWETGNYGYTF. For the CDR3, the DNA is TGCGCCAGCAGTTGGGAGACAGGGAACTATGGCTACACCTTC.

There are a few counts of this clonotype. The chain recombines TRBV20-1 with TRBJ2-3; TRBD2 aligns across 9 bases. The CDR3 covers 14 residues. CDR1 DFQATT and CDR2 SNEGSKA come from the germline V gene (reference sequence). V trimming: 2 bases; J trimming: 2 bases; junction bases outside the gene matches: 2. CDR3 DNA sequence: TGCAGTGCTAGACGACTAGCGGCCACAGATACGCAGTATTTT. Its translation: CSARRLAATDTQYF.

This clonotype was seen ten or more times. The chain couples TRBV5-1 to TRBJ1-1; D not resolved. Trimming took 1 base from V and 1 from J, leaving 8 bases between them. The CDR3 loop spans 14 amino acids. Germline CDR1 and CDR2: SGHRS and YFSETQ. DNA for the CDR3: TGCGCCAGCAGCTTGAGCAGCGCGAACACTGAAGCTTTCTTT. Its protein product is CASSLSSANTEAFF.

The CDR3 protein is CSANSLADSYEQYF. For the CDR3, the DNA is TGCAGTGCCAACTCACTAGCGGACTCCTACGAGCAGTACTTC. V gene TRBV20-1 combines with J gene TRBJ2-7, with TRBD2 matching over 8 bases. The CDR3 consists of 14 residues. Trimming at V came to 6 bases and at J to 0 bases, leaving 7 bases not matched to a gene. CDR1 and CDR2 from the germline V gene are DFQATT and SNEGSKA (reference sequence).

This clonotype occurred a few times. The rearrangement uses TRBV4-3 and TRBJ1-6; the D gene is possibly TRBD1 (6 bases). This CDR3 spans 16 amino acids. CDR1 is LGHNA, CDR2 YSLEER, per germline. Deletions cut 0 bases from V and 7 bases from J, with 13 bases between. Here the CDR3 reads CASSQDEGQGNSPLHF. DNA of the CDR3: TGCGCCAGCAGCCAAGACGAGGGCCAGGGGAATTCACCCCTCCACTTT.